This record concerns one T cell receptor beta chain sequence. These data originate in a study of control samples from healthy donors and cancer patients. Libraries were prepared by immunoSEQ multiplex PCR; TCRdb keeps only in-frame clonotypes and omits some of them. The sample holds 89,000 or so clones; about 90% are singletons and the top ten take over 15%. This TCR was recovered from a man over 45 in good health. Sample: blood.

This CDR3 reads CASSVLSQGGGYTF. As DNA, the CDR3 is TGTGCCAGCAGCGTATTATCCCAGGGTGGCGGCTACACCTTC. This chain joins TRBV9 and TRBJ1-2, with D possibly TRBD1 on 5 matching bases. Germline assignment: CDR1 SGDLS and CDR2 YYNGEE. Trimming took off 1 base at V and 8 bases at J, with 15 bases between the two ends. This CDR3 region has 14 residues. The variable domain in full, with the rest retrieved from reference TRBV9 and TRBJ1-2, is DSGVTQTPKHLITATGQRVTLRCSPRSGDLSVYWYQQSLDQGLQFLIQYYNGEERAKGNILERFSAQQFPDLHSELNLSSLELGDSALYFCASSVLSQGGGYTFGSGTRLTVV.